One sample yielded the 17 T cell receptor beta chains listed below, sequenced in a study of T cell changes during pregnancy in multiple sclerosis. Sequenced by immunoSEQ multiplex PCR; TCRdb stores in-frame clones only, minus some. The sample includes around 70,000 clones, roughly 89% of them seen just once. Sequencing used peripheral blood, obtained after pregnancy. The origin of the receptors is a female donor in good health, enrolled as a control in a pregnancy study.

The chain has TRBV7-9 and TRBJ2-7; 7 bases fit TRBD2. This CDR3 contains 16 residues. Germline CDR1 is SEHNR and CDR2 is FQNEAQ (reference sequence). After removal of 4 bases from V and 4 bases from J, the junction contained 13 bases not matched to a gene. The CDR3 DNA is TGTGCCAGCAGCTCACTGGGTGGGAGGGCCGAGTACGAGCAGTACTTC. Its protein is CASSSLGGRAEYEQYF.

This clone was seen once. This sequence joins TRBV30 and TRBJ1-3; 9 bases agree with TRBD1. The CDR3 has 17 residues. With V trimmed by 4 bases and J by 8 bases, 18 bases remained unmatched. Germline V lookup: CDR1 GTSNPN, CDR2 SVGIG (reference sequence). The CDR3 sequence is CAWNRDRVCFCRDTIYF. CDR3 in DNA: TGTGCCTGGAACCGGGACAGGGTTTGTTTTTGTAGGGACACCATATATTTT. Full variable domain (outside the CDR3, taken from reference TRBV30 and TRBJ1-3): SQTIHQWPATLVQPVGSPLSLECTVEGTSNPNLYWYRQAAGRGLQLLFYSVGIGQISSEVPQNLSASRPQDRQFILSSKKLLLSDSGFYLCAWNRDRVCFCRDTIYFGEGSWLTVV.

The chain joins TRBV5-6 to TRBJ2-5, with TRBD1 matching over 9 bases. The CDR3 contains 18 residues. From germline, CDR1 is SGHDT and CDR2 YYEEEE. J was trimmed by 0 bases and V by 4 bases; bases with no gene match: 13. The CDR3 DNA sequence: TGTGCCAGCAGCCTGGGACAGGGTTGGAGTGGGTACCAAGAGACCCAGTACTTC. It translates to CASSLGQGWSGYQETQYF.

Turning to this clone: Compared with germline, one end of the junction differs, possibly owing to a read error. The gene calls are TRBV5-8 and TRBJ2-5, with TRBD2 matching 13 bases. This CDR3 is 16 amino acids long. CDR1 and CDR2 from the germline V gene are SGHTS and YDEGEE. CDR3 in amino acids: CASSLGTSGVQETQYF. The CDR3 DNA reads TGTGCCAGCAGTTTGGGGACTAGCGGGGTACAAGAGACCCAGTACTTC.

The chain is built from TRBV4-1 and TRBJ2-3; 8 bases fit TRBD2. This CDR3 is 16 amino acids long. J was trimmed by 4 bases and V by 2 bases; bases with no gene match: 8. Germline values: CDR1 MGHRA, CDR2 YSYEKL. The CDR3 sequence is CASSQRGGMLADTQYF. The CDR3 DNA sequence: TGCGCCAGCAGCCAACGGGGGGGCATGCTGGCAGATACGCAGTATTTT.

The chain couples TRBV6-1 to TRBJ2-7; the D gene is possibly TRBD2 (5 bases). CDR1 and CDR2 from the germline V gene are MNHNS and SASEGT. V lost 3 bases, J lost 3 bases, and 12 bases lay in between. This CDR3 spans 14 amino acids. The CDR3 reads CASSERQEDYEQYF. The CDR3 bases are TGTGCCAGCAGTGAGAGGCAGGAGGACTACGAGCAGTACTTC.

The CDR3 loop reads CASSSRTGYQETQYF. The CDR3 DNA follows: TGTGCCAGCAGCTCAAGGACAGGGTACCAAGAGACCCAGTACTTC. The chain carries TRBV7-9 and TRBJ2-5; 8 bases match TRBD1. J was trimmed by 0 bases and V by 4 bases; bases with no gene match: 4. Germline CDR1 reads SEHNR; CDR2 reads FQNEAQ (reference sequence). The CDR3 totals 15 residues.

The chain uses TRBV19 and TRBJ1-5; 7 nucleotides align to TRBD1. The V segment lost 7 bases and the J segment 7 bases; nucleotides outside the gene matches: 10. The CDR3 has 14 amino acids. Germline V lookup: CDR1 LNHDA, CDR2 SQIVND (reference sequence). CDR3 protein: CASTMGQTSQPQHF. Here the CDR3 DNA reads TGTGCCAGTACTATGGGACAGACAAGCCAGCCCCAGCATTTT.

The rearrangement links TRBV7-9 to TRBJ2-2, with 9 positions matching TRBD2. CDR1 and CDR2 (germline): SEHNR, FQNEAQ (reference sequence). The CDR3 loop spans 16 amino acids. The J segment lost 5 bases and the V segment lost 0 bases, leaving 4 bases of the junction unmatched. The CDR3 is CASSLASGRETGELFF. CDR3 DNA: TGTGCCAGCAGCTTAGCTAGCGGGAGAGAGACCGGGGAGCTGTTTTTT.

The rearrangement joins TRBV7-9 to TRBJ2-1; 11 bases are shared with TRBD1. Losses at the gene ends were 4 bases for V and 8 bases for J; bases not matched to a gene: 10. Germline V gene lookup returns CDR1 SEHNR and CDR2 FQNEAQ (reference sequence). The CDR3 length is 16 residues. The CDR3 DNA sequence: TGTGCCAGCAGCTCCATTCCGGGACAGGGGGACCATGAGCAGTTCTTC. Its protein product is CASSSIPGQGDHEQFF.

The CDR3 DNA reads TGTGCCAGCAGCCTCCCGGGGGGGGGCCGGGGTTCACCCCTCCACTTT. It codes for CASSLPGGGRGSPLHF. The chain combines TRBV7-9 with TRBJ1-6, with D possibly TRBD1 on 6 matching bases. Germline lookup yields CDR1 SEHNR and CDR2 FQNEAQ (reference sequence). With 5 bases removed from V and 9 bases from J, the gap between germline ends came to 20 bases. CDR3 length: 16 residues.

In its sample, this clone was seen once. The rearrangement joins TRBV27 to TRBJ2-5, with 7 bases aligning to TRBD2. The CDR3 loop spans 13 amino acids. The germline V gene has CDR1 MNHEY and CDR2 SMNVEV (reference sequence). With V trimmed by 6 bases and J by 1 base, 2 bases remained unmatched. The CDR3 DNA reads TGTGCCAGCAGCGGGGGGACCCAAGAGACCCAGTACTTC. Its protein is CASSGGTQETQYF.

As for this clone: The CDR3 end shows no conserved phenylalanine or tryptophan, and so a read error is likely. It is unclear where the CDR3 begins or ends on the DNA, so no DNA is shown, and the CDR3 is as TCRdb lists it. This chain connects TRBV1 to TRBJ2-7; the tabulated D call, TRBD1, remains unverified against the DNA. TRBV1 is classified as a pseudogene. The CDR3 is 18 amino acids in total, end residues counted. Here the CDR3 reads CTSSQAPSPSGQGVKQYL.

V is TRBV5-4 and J is TRBJ2-7; the D is unclear. Trimming took off 4 bases at V and 2 bases at J, with 13 bases between the two ends. CDR3 size: 14 residues. CDR1 and CDR2 from the germline V gene are SGHNT and YYREEE (reference sequence). The CDR3 spells CASSPVVPPYEQYF. The CDR3 DNA reads TGTGCCAGCAGCCCCGTAGTCCCTCCCTACGAGCAGTACTTC.

The chain combines TRBV15 with TRBJ1-2; D is unresolved. Germline-derived CDR1 and CDR2 are LNHNV and YYDKDF (reference sequence). The V end lost 0 bases, the J end lost 4 bases, and 12 bases lay between the germline ends. This CDR3 has 15 residues. The CDR3 sequence is CATSRDLKEPYGYTF. The CDR3 DNA is TGTGCCACCAGCAGAGATTTGAAAGAGCCCTATGGCTACACCTTC. Full variable domain (outside the CDR3, taken from reference TRBV15 and TRBJ1-2): DAMVIQNPRYQVTQFGKPVTLSCSQTLNHNVMYWYQQKSSQAPKLLFHYYDKDFNNEADTPDNFQSRRPNTSFCFLDIRSPGLGDTAMYLCATSRDLKEPYGYTFGSGTRLTVV.

The chain joins TRBV27 to TRBJ2-7; D is unclear. The CDR3 has 13 residues. CDR1 MNHEY and CDR2 SMNVEV come from the germline V gene (reference sequence). V was pared by 5 bases and J by 10 bases, with 18 bases between. CDR3: CASSRRLPPVQYF. CDR3 bases: TGTGCCAGCAGTCGCCGACTCCCGCCGGTTCAGTACTTC.

J is TRBJ1-6 and V is TRBV5-1, with unresolved D. Trimming shortened V by 5 bases and J by 0 bases, and 9 bases separated the two germline ends. Germline V CDR1 and CDR2: SGHRS, YFSETQ. The CDR3 totals 15 residues. The CDR3 DNA is TGCGCCAGCAGTTTAAGGAGCTCCTATAATTCACCCCTCCACTTT. This gives the protein CASSLRSSYNSPLHF.